These 31 T cell receptor beta chains were sequenced from one sample in a study of cytomegalovirus exposure and HLA in healthy donors. In the PCR, 60 Vbeta and 13 Jbeta primers were used. TCRdb's table, derived via immunoSEQ multiplex PCR, lists solely in-frame clones and lacks some. The sample yields tens of thousands of clones, of which the top ten take up 2.1%. The specimen was PBMCs. These receptors came from a woman aged 40 to 50 in good health and CMV-seronegative.

This CDR3 reads CASSPFDSLSGNTIYF. The CDR3 nucleotides are TGTGCCAGCTCACCTTTTGACAGCCTCTCTGGAAACACCATATATTTT. The chain combines TRBV18 with TRBJ1-3; possibly TRBD1 for D (5 bases). There are 16 residues in the CDR3. V shed 3 bases and J shed 0 bases, with 12 bases lying between them. Germline V gives CDR1 KGHSH, CDR2 LQKENI.

The V gene is TRBV30, the J gene TRBJ2-5, with TRBD1 matching over 11 bases. The CDR3 is 13 amino acids. Germline V gives CDR1 GTSNPN, CDR2 SVGIG (reference sequence). The V segment lost 5 bases and the J segment 9 bases; nucleotides outside the gene matches: 8. The CDR3 DNA follows: TGTGCCTGGGACCCGGGACAGGGGGAGGCCCAGTACTTC. Amino acids: CAWDPGQGEAQYF.

V and J are TRBV19 and TRBJ1-2; TRBD1 agrees at 11 bases. Germline-derived CDR1 and CDR2 are LNHDA and SQIVND (reference sequence). After removal of 3 bases from V and 5 bases from J, the junction contained 5 bases not matched to a gene. The CDR3 spans 15 residues. CDR3 in DNA: TGTGCCAGTAGTATCGCTGGGACAGGGGGATATGGCTACACCTTC. This gives the protein CASSIAGTGGYGYTF.

The chain links TRBV9 to TRBJ2-7; 8 bases agree with TRBD2. J gave up 3 bases and V 0 bases, and 5 bases lay outside the gene matches. This CDR3 has 15 amino acids. CDR1 is SGDLS and CDR2 is YYNGEE in the germline V gene. The DNA for the CDR3 is TGTGCCAGCAGCGTAGGGGTCAGCGGGGGCTACGAGCAGTACTTC. Protein: CASSVGVSGGYEQYF.

This chain links TRBV7-9 with TRBJ2-2; D may be TRBD1 (6 bases). With 4 bases removed from V and 5 bases from J, the gap between germline ends came to 17 bases. The CDR3 runs 16 residues. CDR1 is SEHNR and CDR2 is FQNEAQ in the germline V gene (reference sequence). The DNA of the CDR3 is TGTGCCAGCAGCTATGGAGGCAGGGGTAGAACCGGGGAGCTGTTTTTT. Translation: CASSYGGRGRTGELFF.

The chain is built from TRBV4-1 and TRBJ2-6, with D perhaps matching TRBD1 (6 bases). This CDR3 spans 16 amino acids. V lost 1 base, J lost 2 bases, and 9 bases lay in between. From germline, CDR1 is MGHRA and CDR2 YSYEKL. CDR3 amino acids: CASSQVRGPGANVLTF. The DNA of the CDR3 is TGCGCCAGCAGCCAAGTCAGGGGACCTGGGGCCAACGTCCTGACTTTC.

Worth noting for this clone: Other DNA sequences in the sample encode the same CDR3. This chain connects TRBV28 to TRBJ2-5, with 7 bases that match TRBD1. Germline CDR1 is MDHEN and CDR2 is SYDVKM. The J segment lost 5 bases and the V segment lost 6 bases, leaving 9 bases of the junction unmatched. The CDR3 spans 14 residues. The CDR3 here is CASSSITGVETQYF. The CDR3 nucleotides read TGTGCCAGCAGCTCGATAACAGGGGTCGAGACCCAGTACTTC.

This chain connects TRBV15 to TRBJ1-5; TRBD1 matches 9 bases. Looked up from germline, CDR1 is LNHNV and CDR2 is YYDKDF (reference sequence). Trimming removed 3 bases from V and 11 bases from J; junction bases left unmatched: 8. This CDR3 spans 14 amino acids. The CDR3 sequence is CATSRTQGAEAQHF. The CDR3 coding sequence is TGTGCCACCAGCAGGACACAGGGGGCGGAAGCCCAGCATTTT.

The J gene is TRBJ1-5, the V gene TRBV6-5, with 10 nucleotides matching TRBD1. This CDR3 comprises 15 residues. The V segment lost 0 bases and the J segment 9 bases; nucleotides outside the gene matches: 5. CDR1 MNHEY and CDR2 SVGAGI come from the germline V gene. The CDR3: CASSYSRTGGLPQHF. In DNA, the CDR3 is TGTGCCAGCAGTTACTCAAGGACAGGGGGACTGCCCCAGCATTTT.

The chain uses TRBV11-1 and TRBJ1-1; no clear D. Germline CDR1 reads SGHAT; CDR2 reads FQDESV (reference sequence). This CDR3 is 13 amino acids long. The V gene lost 5 bases and the J gene lost 5 bases, with 12 bases spanning the gap. CDR3 residues: CASSAQPLTEAFF. CDR3 DNA: TGTGCCAGCAGCGCACAGCCACTTACTGAAGCTTTCTTT.

Comments on this clone: Sequence at one end of the junction differs from germline and may be a read error. The CDR3 here is CASMRSGRPSSDNEQFF. The CDR3 DNA sequence: TGCGCCAGCATGCGGAGCGGGAGACCCAGCTCCGACAATGAGCAGTTCTTC. The chain employs TRBV5-1 and TRBJ2-1; 8 bases map to TRBD2. Germline values: CDR1 SGHRS, CDR2 YFSETQ. The CDR3 loop spans 17 amino acids.

The chain couples TRBV19 to TRBJ2-7; perhaps TRBD2 as D (7 bases). The germline V gene encodes CDR1 LNHDA and CDR2 SQIVND (reference sequence). This CDR3 contains 16 residues. Trimming took off 1 base at V and 2 bases at J, with 15 bases between the two ends. CDR3 protein: CASSIVRGGGAYEQYF. The CDR3 DNA is TGTGCCAGTAGTATAGTGAGGGGGGGAGGTGCCTACGAGCAGTACTTC.

The V gene is TRBV29-1, the J gene TRBJ2-1; TRBD2 matches at 9 bases. This CDR3 has 13 residues. From germline, CDR1 is SQVTM and CDR2 ANQGSEA. V was pared by 3 bases and J by 10 bases, with 7 bases of the junction left unmatched. The CDR3 DNA follows: TGCAGCGTTGAGGCAGCGGGGGGCAGGGAGCAGTTCTTC. Translated: CSVEAAGGREQFF.

V gene TRBV5-4 combines with J gene TRBJ2-3; 13 nucleotides agree with TRBD2. J was trimmed by 7 bases and V by 0 bases; bases with no gene match: 5. The CDR3 has 16 amino acids. CDR1 and CDR2 (germline): SGHNT, YYREEE (reference sequence). This CDR3 reads CASSLGTSGSSNTQYF. The CDR3 DNA sequence: TGTGCCAGCAGCTTGGGGACTAGCGGGAGCAGCAATACGCAGTATTTT.

The chain employs TRBV29-1 and TRBJ2-2, with D possibly TRBD1 on 5 matching bases. The CDR3 extends over 16 amino acids. Trimming shortened V by 3 bases and J by 2 bases, and 16 bases separated the two germline ends. Per the germline V gene, CDR1 is SQVTM and CDR2 is ANQGSEA. In nucleotides, the CDR3 is TGCAGCGTTGACAATACAGGACGGAGAAACACCGGGGAGCTGTTTTTT. It specifies CSVDNTGRRNTGELFF.

V is TRBV5-1 and J is TRBJ1-2, with D possibly being TRBD1 (5 bases). Germline loops: CDR1 SGHRS, CDR2 YFSETQ. The CDR3 sequence is 12 residues long. V lost 4 bases and J lost 3, with 7 bases in between. CDR3 nucleotides: TGCGCCAGCAGCCGGGGGGACTATGGCTACACCTTC. Protein product: CASSRGDYGYTF.

According to its frequency, this clone is medium-sized. Distinct nucleotide sequences in the sample also encode this CDR3. CDR3 amino acids: CASSTGQGTYGYTF. For the CDR3, the DNA is TGTGCCAGTAGTACCGGACAGGGAACCTATGGCTACACCTTC. The chain uses TRBV19 and TRBJ1-2; 8 bases match TRBD1. CDR3 length equals 14 residues. Germline V CDR1 and CDR2: LNHDA, SQIVND (reference sequence). V shed 4 bases, J shed 4 bases, and the junction held 5 bases outside the gene matches.

J is TRBJ1-5 and V is TRBV2; 8 bases agree with TRBD1. The germline gives CDR1 SNHLY, CDR2 FYNNEI. CDR3 length equals 14 residues. The V gene end was trimmed by 6 bases and the J gene end by 4 bases; junction bases not matched to a gene: 5. CDR3 sequence: CASRLQGGNQPQHF. CDR3 in DNA: TGTGCCAGCAGGCTACAGGGGGGGAATCAGCCCCAGCATTTT.

The CDR3, as DNA: TGCGCCAGCAGCCAAGACCCGGGGATGAACACTGAAGCTTTCTTT. Amino acids: CASSQDPGMNTEAFF. The chain links TRBV4-1 to TRBJ1-1; D is unresolved. Per germline, CDR1 MGHRA and CDR2 YSYEKL. This CDR3 has 15 residues. V was clipped by 0 bases and J by 0 bases, with 8 bases between them.

The rearrangement uses TRBV6-5 and TRBJ2-3, with 8 bases lining up with TRBD2. Germline loops: CDR1 MNHEY, CDR2 SVGAGI. V shed 5 bases, J shed 4 bases, and the junction held 5 bases outside the gene matches. There are 14 residues in the CDR3. The CDR3 loop is CASSGAGVADTQYF. CDR3 sequence (DNA): TGTGCCAGCAGTGGAGCGGGAGTGGCAGATACGCAGTATTTT.

The chain joins TRBV20-1 to TRBJ2-5, with D perhaps TRBD1 (5 bases). The CDR3 consists of 11 residues. From germline, CDR1 is DFQATT and CDR2 SNEGSKA (reference sequence). V lost 4 bases to trimming and J lost 2 bases, with 5 bases between them. The CDR3 is CSANRQETQYF. The CDR3 DNA reads TGCAGTGCTAACAGGCAAGAGACCCAGTACTTC.

The chain employs TRBV29-1 and TRBJ1-1; D is unclear. The germline gives CDR1 SQVTM, CDR2 ANQGSEA. The CDR3 is 13 amino acids. V dropped 3 bases and J dropped 2 bases, with 10 bases sitting between them. CDR3 nucleotides: TGCAGCGTTGATCCAGAAAGTAACACTGAAGCTTTCTTT. Translation gives CSVDPESNTEAFF.

The chain recombines TRBV4-1 with TRBJ1-2, with 9 bases fitting TRBD1. CDR3 size: 17 residues. Trimming removed 1 base from V and 2 bases from J; junction bases left unmatched: 8. Germline assignment: CDR1 MGHRA and CDR2 YSYEKL. The CDR3 sequence is CASSQGPGQGMNYGYTF. The DNA of the CDR3 is TGCGCCAGCAGCCAAGGCCCAGGACAGGGGATGAACTATGGCTACACCTTC.

This chain joins TRBV30 and TRBJ1-4, with D tentatively TRBD1 (5 bases). The CDR3 extends over 13 amino acids. V lost 4 bases, J lost 8 bases, and 14 bases lay in between. The germline CDR1 and CDR2 sequences are GTSNPN and SVGIG (reference sequence). This CDR3 is CAWNGGEGEKLFF. The CDR3 DNA reads TGTGCCTGGAACGGGGGGGAAGGAGAAAAACTGTTTTTT.

V is TRBV18 and J is TRBJ2-5; 10 bases map to TRBD2. With 0 bases clipped from V and 2 bases from J, the junction kept 3 bases outside the gene matches. This CDR3 is 16 amino acids long. Germline CDR1 is KGHSH and CDR2 is LQKENI. The CDR3 loop reads CASSPPLAGWQETQYF. For the CDR3, the DNA is TGTGCCAGCTCACCACCACTAGCGGGATGGCAAGAGACCCAGTACTTC.

The rearrangement links TRBV6-1 to TRBJ2-7; a possible D gene is TRBD1 (5 bases). The V end lost 6 bases, the J end lost 0 bases, and 9 bases lay between the germline ends. This CDR3 is 13 amino acids long. Per germline, CDR1 MNHNS and CDR2 SASEGT. The DNA for the CDR3 is TGTGCCAGCAGGCAGGGTCTCTCCTACGAGCAGTACTTC. The encoded protein is CASRQGLSYEQYF.

The chain employs TRBV15 and TRBJ1-1; D ambiguous. The length of the CDR3 is 15 residues. Germline lookup yields CDR1 LNHNV and CDR2 YYDKDF (reference sequence). Between the trimmed V and J ends, which lost 3 bases and 6 bases, there was a span of 17 bases. DNA of the CDR3: TGTGCCACCAGCAGCCGCAGGCTCCCCGTGCCTGAAGCTTTCTTT. It specifies CATSSRRLPVPEAFF.

The rearrangement links TRBV7-3 to TRBJ2-3; 10 bases align to TRBD1. The germline CDR1 and CDR2 sequences are SGHTA and FQGTGA. The CDR3 has 15 residues. V was pared by 1 base and J by 4 bases, with 2 bases of the junction left unmatched. The CDR3 DNA sequence: TGTGCCAGCAGCTTAATCGGACAGGGGGCAGATACGCAGTATTTT. Translated, it gives CASSLIGQGADTQYF.

This chain links TRBV30 with TRBJ2-2; 8 bases are a match to TRBD2. After removal of 2 bases from V and 7 bases from J, the junction contained 9 bases not matched to a gene. Germline loops: CDR1 GTSNPN, CDR2 SVGIG (reference sequence). This CDR3 is 15 amino acids long. CDR3 sequence reads: CAWSSLGLEGGELFF. The CDR3 region has the DNA TGTGCCTGGAGTTCACTGGGACTAGAAGGCGGGGAGCTGTTTTTT.

V is TRBV7-4 and J is TRBJ2-7; 11 nucleotides match TRBD2. The trim removed 5 bases at V and 2 bases at J, leaving 11 bases unmatched. Germline V gives CDR1 SGHVT, CDR2 SQSDAQ. This CDR3 is built from 17 residues. The CDR3 DNA is TGTGCCAGCAGCCCAGAACCGGGACTAGCGGCTCCCTACGAGCAGTACTTC. Translated: CASSPEPGLAAPYEQYF.

CDR3 amino acids: CASSGNRGRGAFF. CDR3 nucleotide sequence: TGTGCCAGCAGCGGTAACAGGGGGCGCGGGGCTTTCTTT. The chain is built from TRBV7-2 and TRBJ1-1, with TRBD1 identical over 9 bases. This CDR3 has 13 residues. Germline-derived CDR1 and CDR2 are SGHTA and FQGNSA. V lost 5 bases to trimming and J lost 11 bases; unmatched junction nucleotides: 9.